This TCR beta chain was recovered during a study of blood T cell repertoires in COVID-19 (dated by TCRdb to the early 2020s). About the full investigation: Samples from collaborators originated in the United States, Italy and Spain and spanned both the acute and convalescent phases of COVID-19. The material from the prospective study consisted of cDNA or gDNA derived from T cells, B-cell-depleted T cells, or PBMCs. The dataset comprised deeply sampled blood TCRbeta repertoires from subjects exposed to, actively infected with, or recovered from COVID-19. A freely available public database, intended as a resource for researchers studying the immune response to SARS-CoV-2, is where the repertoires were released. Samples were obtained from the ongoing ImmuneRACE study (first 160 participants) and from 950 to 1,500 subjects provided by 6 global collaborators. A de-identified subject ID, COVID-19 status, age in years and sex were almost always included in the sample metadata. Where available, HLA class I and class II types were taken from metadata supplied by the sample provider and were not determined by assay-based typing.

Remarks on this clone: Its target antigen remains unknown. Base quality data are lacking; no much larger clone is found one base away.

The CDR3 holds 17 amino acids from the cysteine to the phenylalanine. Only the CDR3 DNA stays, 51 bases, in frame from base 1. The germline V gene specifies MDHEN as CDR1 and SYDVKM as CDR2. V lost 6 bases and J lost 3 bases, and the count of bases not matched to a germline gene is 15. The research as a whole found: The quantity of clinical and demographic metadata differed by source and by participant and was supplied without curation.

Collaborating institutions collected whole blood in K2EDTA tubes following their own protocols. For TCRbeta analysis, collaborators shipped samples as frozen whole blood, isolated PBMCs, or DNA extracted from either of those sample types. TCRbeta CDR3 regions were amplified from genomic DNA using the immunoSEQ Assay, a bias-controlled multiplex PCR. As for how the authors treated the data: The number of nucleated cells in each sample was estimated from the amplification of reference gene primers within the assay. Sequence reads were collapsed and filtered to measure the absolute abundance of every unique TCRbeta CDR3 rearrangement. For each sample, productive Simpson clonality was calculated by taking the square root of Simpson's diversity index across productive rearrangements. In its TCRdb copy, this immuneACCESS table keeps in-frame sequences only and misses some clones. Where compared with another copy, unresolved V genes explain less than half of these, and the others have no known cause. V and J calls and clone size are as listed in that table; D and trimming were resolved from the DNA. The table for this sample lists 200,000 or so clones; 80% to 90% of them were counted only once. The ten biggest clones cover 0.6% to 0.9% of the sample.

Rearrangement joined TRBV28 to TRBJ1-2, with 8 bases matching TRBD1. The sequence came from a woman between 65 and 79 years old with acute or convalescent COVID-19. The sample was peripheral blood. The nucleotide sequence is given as TGTGCCAGCAGCACTCAAAGACCGGGACAGGAGTACTATGGCTACACCTTC. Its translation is CASSTQRPGQEYYGYTF.